This T cell receptor (beta chain) is drawn from a study of cytomegalovirus exposure and HLA in healthy donors (dated by TCRdb to the late 2010s). Describing the broader study: An earlier analysis of some 600 of the donors reported about 280 Gb of sequence data and around 120 million unique TCR beta sequences obtained from roughly 180 million T cells. Approximately 310 gigabases of sequencing data and some 85 million unique TCR sequences were included in an early release covering 550 to 800 HLA-typed donors. Of the 350 to 400 genotyped donors, around 81% fell in the genetic ancestry cluster associated with self-reported Caucasian donors. The study aimed to test whether signatures of past pathogen exposure could be identified by cataloging public T cell receptors. The study used immunosequencing to profile the T cell repertoires of several hundred subjects and linked those repertoires to cytomegalovirus serostatus. Along with the approximately 650-subject first cohort, a separate validation cohort of around 120 different subjects was used. To predict cytomegalovirus infection status, the study brought together high-throughput TCR immunosequencing, statistical association of individual TCRs with disease status, and machine learning. A later analysis re-analyzed previously published TCR beta repertoires from roughly 630 donors and added high-resolution HLA genotyping to study TCR occurrence patterns. Rather than using new phenotypic data, the later analysis identified candidate immune exposures from TCR beta sequences and from how often those sequences occurred across donors. In an earlier analysis of about 590 of the donors, high-throughput TCR beta sequencing was used to judge whether each TCR beta V gene segment behaved as functional or pseudogenic. Donor age, sex, ethnicity and CMV serostatus were compiled together with the repertoire data. In a later genetic analysis, genome-wide SNP genotypes for about three fifths of the roughly 670 donors were used, and that subset was treated as a discovery cohort. Every repertoire in the discovery cohort had been generated on one and the same sequencing platform. HLA typing covered class I and class II loci at four-digit resolution. Typing coverage differed by locus: A, B, C, DRB1 and DQB1 were typed in roughly 620-630 donors, DQA1 in 500 to 550, DPA1 in over 600, and DPB1 in 472. Five DR-DQ haplotypes were handled as single units for association and clustering because linkage in the cohort was strong. On average, around 240,000 unique TCR beta nucleotide sequences were sequenced per donor among a few hundred genotyped donors of the cohort, with roughly 18% of those sequences being non-productive. The full study reports these points: Presence/absence analyses assumed roughly uniform sequencing depth across donors, an assumption that may not hold. A cluster of highly shared sequence variants was judged likely to represent a technical artifact of the sequencing pipeline. Immune exposure information for the cohort was limited to CMV serostatus. According to a later analysis, TCR association rates differed among HLA loci, with DRB1 alleles showing the most associated TCRs and HLA-C alleles showing the fewest. Across donors, most TCR sequences were observed very rarely, whereas some public TCRs were present in many individuals. At a false discovery rate of 0.05, a later analysis linked fewer than 20,000 TCR beta sequences to specific HLA alleles. In a later analysis, most CMV-associated TCR beta chains were found to appear HLA-restricted, with HLA associations seemingly driven largely by CMV exposure. Because counts were too low, roughly 18 rarely observed V segments, including chromosome 9 orphons, were left out of the earlier analysis of 500 to 750 of the donors. The classifier was reported to diagnose cytomegalovirus status with high specificity and sensitivity in both the original and validation cohorts. In vitro tests confirmed that a few of the cytomegalovirus-associated TCR beta chains recognize cytomegalovirus antigens. Because some donors lacked HLA typing at each locus, the association tests relied only on the typed subset. In the study, roughly 160 TCR beta chains were listed as associated with cytomegalovirus. When HLA alleles, especially DR and DQ, strongly co-occurred, TCR associations were difficult to assign to individual alleles. Linkage disequilibrium might explain the correlated functional status among segregating V segments, but an unknown experimental factor could not be excluded. In a later genetic analysis, fewer N-insertions in productive TCRs were reported among donors in an Asian-associated ancestry cluster than the approximately 670-donor mean. In a later analysis, HLA-associated TCR beta chains showed more clonal expansion and lower generation probabilities than non-associated chains that were equally common. The authors suggested that the approach could potentially be generalized to other disease states and immunological phenotypes. A further reported finding was that TCR beta sequences accurately predicted the HLA-A and HLA-B alleles for most subjects in the first cohort. Only TCR beta chains were sequenced in this cohort, and the absence of alpha or paired-chain data limited detectable features. An earlier analysis of approximately 600 of the donors showed that most TCR beta V segments appeared in productive rearrangements either about 90% or about 30% of the time, which broadly matched IMGT annotations. An association between a missense DCLRE1C variant and V-gene and J-gene trimming of TCR beta chains was found in a later genetic analysis and replicated in an independent cohort. A later analysis reported that several top co-occurrence clusters appeared linked to parvovirus B19, influenza, CMV and Epstein-Barr virus.

Concerning this clone: Its antigen target is currently unknown. No quality values exist for individual bases; no much larger clone is one base distant.

The library was built by means of the immunoSEQ multiplex PCR assay. The multiplex PCR relied on a mix of 60 forward primers for TCR Vbeta segments and 13 reverse primers for TCR Jbeta segments. A multiplex PCR assay on genomic DNA amplified the CDR3 region of rearranged TCR beta genes. The Illumina HiSeq System was used to sequence the amplified TCR beta libraries as 87-base-pair reads. As for the original processing: Across the roughly 700 repertoires, a later analysis counted roughly 77 million unique TCR beta chains, about 10 million of which were shared by at least two donors. To remove PCR and sequencing errors, raw reads were error-corrected and collapsed into unique sequences using a nearest-neighbor algorithm that merged closely related sequences. CDR3 sequences were aligned to IMGT reference sequences to assign V, D and J gene segments. For a sequence to be retained, at least a six-nucleotide match to both a V gene segment and a J gene segment was required. A rearrangement was called productive if the CDR3 had no stop codons and remained in frame with V and J, and every other rearrangement was called non-productive. CDR3 was defined by IMGT convention, running from the second conserved V-encoded cysteine to the conserved J-encoded phenylalanine. In an earlier analysis of around 600 of the donors, sequences lacking an unambiguous match to a single V gene segment were excluded. In an earlier analysis of 500 to 750 of the donors, V segments were called functional above 56.7% productive rearrangements and were called segregating when the between-donor standard deviation exceeded 5%. A statistical classification framework was built for diagnosing cytomegalovirus status from the catalog of TCR beta chain sequences. A later analysis assigned V and J genes by comparing TCR nucleotide sequences with IMGT/GENE-DB human TR gene sequences. In a later analysis, CDR3 sequences and most-parsimonious VDJ recombination scenarios were assigned using the TCRdist pipeline. In a later analysis, each TCR beta chain was defined by its CDR3 amino acid sequence together with its V-gene family, and reads lacking a unique V-gene family were excluded. To address suspected cross-contamination and a sequencing artifact, a later analysis removed 592 highly shared, low-generation-probability nucleotide sequences. For each public chain, a later analysis derived a clonal expansion index from normalized ranks of inferred template counts within each repertoire. A later analysis computed generation probabilities with a VDJ recombination model fitted to out-of-frame rearrangements, and checked the results against IGoR. In a later analysis, hypergeometric tests were used to score TCR-TCR, TCR-HLA and TCR-CMV co-occurrence, with a repertoire-size bias correction applied to TCR pairs. To estimate false discovery rates, a later analysis permuted the HLA or CMV assignments 20 times. In a later analysis, co-occurring TCRs were grouped with DBSCAN, and TCRdist sequence similarity was added when clustering was performed within HLA-allele-positive subsets. Co-occurrence clustering excluded repertoires with fewer than 30,000 or more than 120,000 public chains, plus five with anomalous nucleotide sharing. TCRdb mirrors the immuneACCESS table, restricted to in-frame sequences. Some clones are absent from its copies; in checked studies, under half trace to an unresolved V gene, and the reason for the others is unknown. V, J and clone size reflect that table, while D and trimming were determined from the DNA. In this sample the table shows 130,000 to 150,000 clones, 75% to 80% of which occur a single time. Jointly, the top ten make up about 2.9% of the sample.

The cohort consisted of approximately 670 healthy bone marrow donors. All cohort members were sampled while nominally healthy, although unrecorded immune exposures were likely present. The donor tested CMV seropositive and was one of the 289 seropositive cohort members. Each donor provided a peripheral blood sample, and peripheral blood mononuclear cells were used for TCR beta sequencing. Genomic DNA extraction from the blood cell samples was performed with the Qiagen DNeasy Blood Extraction Kit. The sequence was collected from a man aged 35-49 years in good health and CMV-seropositive. Source material: PBMCs.

The DNA reads as follows: TGTGCCAGCAGTCTTAGTAATAAACTGTTTTTT. Protein translation: CASSLSNKLFF. The V and J genes are TRBV28 and TRBJ1-4; confidence is insufficient to name the D gene. Based on the germline V gene, the CDR1 and CDR2 sequences are MDHEN and SYDVKM. Trimming removed 5 bases from V and 11 bases from J, leaving 9 bases between the germline ends. The CDR3 runs 11 residues from the cysteine to the phenylalanine. The kept DNA is CDR3 alone, 33 bases in frame from the first base.